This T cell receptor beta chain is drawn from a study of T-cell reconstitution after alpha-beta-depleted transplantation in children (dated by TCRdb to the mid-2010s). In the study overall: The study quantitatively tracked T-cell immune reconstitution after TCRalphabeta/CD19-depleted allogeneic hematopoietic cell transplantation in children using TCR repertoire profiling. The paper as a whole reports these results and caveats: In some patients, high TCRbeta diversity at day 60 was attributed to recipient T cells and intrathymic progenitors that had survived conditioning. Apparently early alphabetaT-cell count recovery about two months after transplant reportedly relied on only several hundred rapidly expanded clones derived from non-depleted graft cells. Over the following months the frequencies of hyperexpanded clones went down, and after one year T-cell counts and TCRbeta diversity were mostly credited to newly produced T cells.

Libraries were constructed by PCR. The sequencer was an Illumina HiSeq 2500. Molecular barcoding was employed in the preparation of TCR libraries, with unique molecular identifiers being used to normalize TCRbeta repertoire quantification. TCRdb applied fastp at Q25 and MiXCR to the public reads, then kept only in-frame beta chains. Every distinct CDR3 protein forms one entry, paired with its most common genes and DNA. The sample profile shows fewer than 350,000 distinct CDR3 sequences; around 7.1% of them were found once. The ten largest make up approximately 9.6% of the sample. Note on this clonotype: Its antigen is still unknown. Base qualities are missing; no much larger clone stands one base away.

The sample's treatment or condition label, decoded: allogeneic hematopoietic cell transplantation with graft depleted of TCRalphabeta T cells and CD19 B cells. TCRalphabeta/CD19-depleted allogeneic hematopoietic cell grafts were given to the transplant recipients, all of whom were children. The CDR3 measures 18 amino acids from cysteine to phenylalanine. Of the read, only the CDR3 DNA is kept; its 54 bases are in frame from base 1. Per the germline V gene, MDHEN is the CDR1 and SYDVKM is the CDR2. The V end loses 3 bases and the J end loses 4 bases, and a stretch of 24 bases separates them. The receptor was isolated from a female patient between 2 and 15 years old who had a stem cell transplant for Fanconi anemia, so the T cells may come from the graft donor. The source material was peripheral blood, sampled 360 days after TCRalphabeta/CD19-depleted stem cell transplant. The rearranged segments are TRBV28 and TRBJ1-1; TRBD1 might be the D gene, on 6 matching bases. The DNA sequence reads TGTGCCAGCAGTTTGTGGGGGGGCGGTAGTACGAGGAGCACTGAAGCTTTCTTT. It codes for CASSLWGGGSTRSTEAFF.